This T cell receptor beta chain is drawn from a study of T cell responses to AZD1222 COVID-19 vaccine. Note on this clone: Antigen unknown.

Sequencing was performed with immunoSEQ multiplex PCR; in TCRdb, only in-frame clones are kept and a portion is missing. The sample has 90,000 to 150,000 clones, 70% to 90% seen once. Study outcomes and limitations: In all cases, repertoires were sampled only after the peak T cell response.

The source material was peripheral blood, sampled on day 0 of AZD1222 vaccination. This clonotype was obtained from an adult in good health.

The chain's CDR3 is CASSSRDRGGGNQPQHF. The CDR3 DNA is TGTGCCAGTAGTTCACGGGACAGGGGGGGAGGCAATCAGCCCCAGCATTTT. The V and J genes are TRBV19 and TRBJ1-5, with 11 bases identical to TRBD1. Trimming cost V 5 bases and J 2 bases; bases outside gene matches: 8. CDR3 length equals 17 residues. Germline V gene data show CDR1 as LNHDA and CDR2 as SQIVND (reference sequence).